This record covers a single T cell receptor (beta chain). The CDR3 extends over 15 amino acids. Germline V gives CDR1 SEHNR, CDR2 FQNEAQ (reference sequence). V lost 5 bases to trimming and J lost 1 base, with 14 bases between them. Original methodology: Amplification with reference gene primers provided the estimates of nucleated cell counts. The data were produced by immunoSEQ multiplex PCR, yet TCRdb's version contains in-frame clones alone and is incomplete. V and J calls and clone size come straight from that table; D and trimming were deduced from the DNA. The sample yields some 210,000 clones, around nine tenths seen once. The sample originates from a study of blood T cell repertoires in COVID-19. Study as a whole: Sites across the United States, Italy and Spain contributed samples from acute and convalescent COVID-19. In each case, the material was cDNA or gDNA derived from T cells, B-cell-depleted T cells, or PBMCs.

This TCR came from a man between 60 and 75 years old who had recovered from COVID-19. Sequenced: peripheral blood. V is TRBV7-9 and J is TRBJ1-2, with D possibly matching TRBD1 (5 bases). In DNA, the CDR3 is TGTGCCAGCAGCGTTGGGGGAGGAGATAACTATGGCTACACCTTC. Its translation is CASSVGGGDNYGYTF.